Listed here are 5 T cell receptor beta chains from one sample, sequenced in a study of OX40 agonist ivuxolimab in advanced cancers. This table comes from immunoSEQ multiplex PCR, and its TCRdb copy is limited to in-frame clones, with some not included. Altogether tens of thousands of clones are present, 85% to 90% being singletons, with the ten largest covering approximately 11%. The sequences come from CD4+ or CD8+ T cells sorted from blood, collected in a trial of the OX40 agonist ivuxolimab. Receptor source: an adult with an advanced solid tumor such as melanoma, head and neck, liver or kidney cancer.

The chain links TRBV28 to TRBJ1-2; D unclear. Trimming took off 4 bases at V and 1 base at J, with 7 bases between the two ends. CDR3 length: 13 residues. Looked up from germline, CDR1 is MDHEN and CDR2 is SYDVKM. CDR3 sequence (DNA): TGTGCCAGCAGTTCGCCCAATAACTATGGCTACACCTTC. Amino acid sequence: CASSSPNNYGYTF.

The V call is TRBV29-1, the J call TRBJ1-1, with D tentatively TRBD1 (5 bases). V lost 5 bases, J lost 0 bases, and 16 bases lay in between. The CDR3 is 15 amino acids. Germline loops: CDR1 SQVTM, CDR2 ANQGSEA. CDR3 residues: CSVQPGWGMNTEAFF. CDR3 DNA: TGCAGCGTTCAACCAGGGTGGGGAATGAACACTGAAGCTTTCTTT.

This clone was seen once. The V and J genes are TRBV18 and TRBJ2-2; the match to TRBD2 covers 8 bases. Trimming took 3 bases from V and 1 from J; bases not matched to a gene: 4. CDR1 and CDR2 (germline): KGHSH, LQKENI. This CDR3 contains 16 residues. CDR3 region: CASSPVLAENTGELFF. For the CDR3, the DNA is TGTGCCAGCTCACCCGTACTAGCGGAGAACACCGGGGAGCTGTTTTTT.

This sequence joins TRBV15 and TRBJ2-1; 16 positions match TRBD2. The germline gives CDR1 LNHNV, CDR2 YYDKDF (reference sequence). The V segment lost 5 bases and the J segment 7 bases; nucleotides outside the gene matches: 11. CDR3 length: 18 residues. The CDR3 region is CATSGGLAGGRGHNEQFF. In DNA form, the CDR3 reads TGTGCCACCAGCGGGGGACTAGCGGGGGGGCGAGGACATAATGAGCAGTTCTTC.

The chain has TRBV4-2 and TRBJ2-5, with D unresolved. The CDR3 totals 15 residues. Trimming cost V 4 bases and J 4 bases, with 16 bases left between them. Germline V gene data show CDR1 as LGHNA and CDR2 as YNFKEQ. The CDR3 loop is CASSPRGSDPETQYF. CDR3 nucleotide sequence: TGTGCCAGCAGCCCCCGAGGATCGGACCCAGAGACCCAGTACTTC.